These 21 T cell receptor beta chains were all obtained from the same sample, sequenced in a study of blood T cell repertoires in COVID-19. Sequenced by immunoSEQ multiplex PCR; TCRdb stores in-frame clones only, minus some. Counted here are 250,000 to 300,000 clones, less than 90% occurring once; the ten biggest clones make up nearly 2%. The sample was peripheral blood. These TCRs come from a man aged 25 to 40 with active or convalescent COVID-19.

V is TRBV24-1 and J is TRBJ2-7, with 10 bases aligning to TRBD1. Germline values: CDR1 KGHDR, CDR2 SFDVKD. The trim removed 3 bases at V and 5 bases at J, leaving 6 bases unmatched. The CDR3 is 15 residues long. The CDR3 sequence is CATSDRTGGFDEQYF. CDR3 nucleotide sequence: TGTGCCACCAGTGATCGGACAGGGGGTTTCGACGAGCAGTACTTC.

The rearrangement uses TRBV5-6 and TRBJ2-3; D is perhaps TRBD2 (6 bases). This CDR3 has 14 residues. Per the germline V gene, CDR1 is SGHDT and CDR2 is YYEEEE. Between the trimmed V and J ends, which lost 4 bases and 2 bases, there was a span of 11 bases. The CDR3, as DNA: TGTGCCAGCAGCGCGGGACCTTACACAGATACGCAGTATTTT. It encodes CASSAGPYTDTQYF.

V gene TRBV6-5 combines with J gene TRBJ1-6; 8 positions agree with TRBD1. The CDR3 length is 13 residues. V gave up 5 bases and J gave up 9 bases; unmatched junction bases: 3. The germline CDR1 and CDR2 sequences are MNHEY and SVGAGI. The CDR3 nucleotides are TGTGCCAGCAGTAGTGACAGGGGTTCACCCCTCCACTTT. Its protein is CASSSDRGSPLHF.

CDR3 in DNA: TGTGCCAGCAGCGTAGGAACAGGGGGCAGGGAGACCCAGTACTTC. As protein: CASSVGTGGRETQYF. The gene calls are TRBV9 and TRBJ2-5, with TRBD1 identical over 9 bases. Germline loops: CDR1 SGDLS, CDR2 YYNGEE. This CDR3 comprises 15 residues. J lost 5 bases, V lost 0 bases, and 5 bases had no gene match.

The rearrangement uses TRBV6-5 and TRBJ2-1; TRBD1 aligns across 12 bases. Unmatched junction bases numbered 7, after V lost 9 bases and J lost 7 bases. The CDR3 extends over 14 amino acids. From germline, CDR1 is MNHEY and CDR2 SVGAGI. The CDR3 nucleotides read TGTGCCAGTCCGGGACAGGGGGCGACGAATGAGCAGTTCTTC. Protein product: CASPGQGATNEQFF.

The chain combines TRBV20-1 with TRBJ2-3; a possible D gene is TRBD1 (6 bases). The germline gives CDR1 DFQATT, CDR2 SNEGSKA (reference sequence). Trimming removed 3 bases at V and 2 bases at J, with 12 bases between. The CDR3 totals 14 residues. CDR3 DNA sequence: TGCAGTGCTAGTAGACAGGACGACACAGATACGCAGTATTTT. Protein: CSASRQDDTDTQYF.

The V call is TRBV6-5, the J call TRBJ1-4, with D unresolved. V was cut by 4 bases and J by 0 bases, with 12 bases left in between. This CDR3 is 16 amino acids long. CDR1 and CDR2 (germline): MNHEY, SVGAGI. CDR3 DNA: TGTGCCAGCAGTTCCTCGCCGGTTGCAACTAATGAAAAACTGTTTTTT. It specifies CASSSSPVATNEKLFF.

The J gene is TRBJ1-2, the V gene TRBV21-1. TRBV21-1 is labeled a pseudogene. The CDR3 is 17 amino acids. The CDR3 DNA sequence: TGTGCCAGCAGCAAAGAGGTTGCCGTACAACTGATAGCAGGCTACACCTTC. Protein: CASSKEVAVQLIAGYTF.

This rearrangement joins TRBV4-1 to TRBJ1-2, with 8 bases fitting TRBD1. The CDR3 is 14 amino acids. V dropped 0 bases and J dropped 3; count of bases not matched to a gene: 0. Germline V gene data show CDR1 as MGHRA and CDR2 as YSYEKL. Here the CDR3 reads CASSQEDRDYGYTF. For the CDR3, the DNA is TGCGCCAGCAGCCAAGAGGACAGGGACTATGGCTACACCTTC.

This clone is a singleton in its sample. The chain joins TRBV7-9 to TRBJ1-2, with D maybe TRBD1 (5 bases). CDR3 length: 15 residues. CDR1 and CDR2 (germline): SEHNR, FQNEAQ (reference sequence). V was cut by 4 bases and J by 5 bases, with 17 bases left in between. The CDR3 protein is CASSSTAVQAYGYTF. The CDR3, as DNA: TGTGCCAGCAGCTCGACGGCCGTACAGGCATATGGCTACACCTTC.

The genes are TRBV6-6 and TRBJ2-7, with 7 bases that match TRBD1. V trimming: 6 bases; J trimming: 4 bases; junction bases outside the gene matches: 6. The CDR3 has 13 residues. Germline CDR1 and CDR2: MNHNY and SVGAGI (reference sequence). The CDR3 nucleotides are TGTGCCAGCAGCCAACGACAGGGTTACGAGCAGTACTTC. Its protein product is CASSQRQGYEQYF.

This chain joins TRBV6-1 and TRBJ2-5, with D maybe TRBD1 (6 bases). Trimming took 1 base from V and 8 from J, leaving 14 bases between them. Per the germline V gene, CDR1 is MNHNS and CDR2 is SASEGT. The CDR3 has 14 residues. The CDR3 sequence is CASSEVGRGFTQYF. CDR3 nucleotides: TGTGCCAGCAGTGAAGTAGGCAGGGGCTTCACCCAGTACTTC.

The chain is built from TRBV7-8 and TRBJ1-5; D gene unclear. Germline V lookup: CDR1 SGHVS, CDR2 FQNEAQ. The CDR3 length is 12 residues. The ends were cut back, 3 bases at V and 9 bases at J, with 9 bases in the middle. CDR3 nucleotide sequence: TGTGCCAGCAGCTTCCGACGGGGGCCCCAGCATTTT. Translated: CASSFRRGPQHF.

V is TRBV29-1 and J is TRBJ1-1, with D tentatively TRBD1 (6 bases). The CDR3 has 14 residues. Trimming removed 4 bases from V and 6 bases from J, with 18 bases in between. In germline, CDR1 is SQVTM, CDR2 ANQGSEA. The chain's CDR3 is CSVVGWEGGAEAFF. The CDR3 DNA sequence: TGCAGCGTTGTCGGTTGGGAAGGGGGTGCTGAAGCTTTCTTT.

In this sample, this clone turned up many times. V gene TRBV12-3 or TRBV12-4 combines with J gene TRBJ1-4, with D possibly TRBD1 on 5 matching bases. The CDR3 length is 13 residues. V was shortened by 3 bases and J by 6 bases, with 8 bases between the two germline ends. In nucleotides, the CDR3 is TGTGCCAGCAGTTTGGACAATTATGAAAAACTGTTTTTT. It encodes CASSLDNYEKLFF.

As to this clone: Other DNA sequences from this sample encode an identical CDR3 as well. This chain connects TRBV6-6 to TRBJ1-5, with D tentatively TRBD1 (5 bases). This CDR3 has 14 residues. Trimming cost V 2 bases and J 2 bases, with 7 bases left between them. The germline V gene encodes CDR1 MNHNY and CDR2 SVGAGI (reference sequence). The CDR3 protein is CASSYPGGNQPQHF. For the CDR3, the DNA is TGTGCCAGCAGTTACCCGGGGGGCAATCAGCCCCAGCATTTT.

The chain links TRBV6-2 or TRBV6-3 to TRBJ1-1, with D unresolved. Trimming took off 3 bases at V and 8 bases at J, with 7 bases between the two ends. The CDR3 loop spans 11 amino acids. Germline V gene data show CDR1 as MNHEY and CDR2 as SVGEGT. CDR3 sequence: CASSYGREAFF. In DNA form, the CDR3 reads TGTGCCAGCAGTTATGGCAGGGAAGCTTTCTTT.

This chain joins TRBV5-4 and TRBJ2-3; the D is unclear. V was shortened by 3 bases and J by 1 base, with 12 bases between the two germline ends. The CDR3 loop spans 15 amino acids. Germline V lookup: CDR1 SGHNT, CDR2 YYREEE (reference sequence). Here the CDR3 DNA reads TGTGCCAGCAGCTCGACTGGTTCTCGCACAGATACGCAGTATTTT. It translates to CASSSTGSRTDTQYF.

The chain carries TRBV25-1 and TRBJ2-5, with a weak D call TRBD1 (6 bases). V was clipped by 7 bases and J by 5 bases, with 14 bases between them. The CDR3 is 13 residues long. The germline V gene has CDR1 MGHDK and CDR2 SYGVNS. DNA of the CDR3: TGTGCCAGCAAGCGGTTGGGACATGAGACCCAGTACTTC. Its translation is CASKRLGHETQYF.

This clone was seen a handful of times. The gene calls are TRBV5-1 and TRBJ2-1; 8 nucleotides agree with TRBD1. The CDR3 length is 14 residues. Germline V CDR1 and CDR2: SGHRS, YFSETQ. J was trimmed by 6 bases and V by 3 bases; bases with no gene match: 5. The CDR3 region is CASSSRGPSNEQFF. DNA of the CDR3: TGCGCCAGCAGCTCCAGGGGGCCTTCCAATGAGCAGTTCTTC.

This clone was counted a single time. The CDR3 here is CASSPDLVHSGLAYEQYF. CDR3 bases: TGTGCCAGCAGCCCCGACCTCGTCCATAGCGGGCTCGCCTACGAGCAGTACTTC. V gene TRBV7-9 combines with J gene TRBJ2-7; 7 bases agree with TRBD2. CDR1 is SEHNR and CDR2 is FQNEAQ in the germline V gene (reference sequence). V dropped 5 bases and J dropped 2; count of bases not matched to a gene: 18. There are 18 residues in the CDR3.